The 3 T cell receptor beta chains below all came from one sample that was sequenced in a study of CD8+ T cells in alopecia areata. Extracted from the samples, RNA was reverse transcribed into cDNA to serve as the sequencing template. The protocol was immunoSEQ multiplex PCR, while the TCRdb copy is restricted to in-frame clones and leaves out a portion. The data contain fewer than 250,000 clones, 30% to 40% of them singletons. Stated treatment: oral pan-JAK inhibitor, 5-10 mg twice daily. Sequenced here: CD4+ T cells sorted from blood, sampled at approximately week 34, from a patient treated with tofacitinib. All receptors come from a human donor with alopecia areata.

The chain joins TRBV5-1 to TRBJ1-1; D gene uncertain. The CDR3 length is 13 residues. V shed 6 bases and J shed 1 base, with 10 bases lying between them. Germline V gene lookup returns CDR1 SGHRS and CDR2 YFSETQ. CDR3 DNA: TGCGCCAGCAACAACAACGCGAACACTGAAGCTTTCTTT. This codes for CASNNNANTEAFF. Based on the CDR3 plus reference TRBV5-1 and TRBJ1-1, the full variable domain is KAGVTQTPRYLIKTRGQQVTLSCSPISGHRSVSWYQQTPGQGLQFLFEYFSETQRNKGNFPGRFSGRQFSNSRSEMNVSTLELGDSALYLCASNNNANTEAFFGQGTRLTVV.

This clone was counted only a few times. The chain employs TRBV4-1 and TRBJ1-5; a weak D match, TRBD1 (5 bases). CDR3 length equals 17 residues. Germline V lookup: CDR1 MGHRA, CDR2 YSYEKL. Trimming stripped 4 bases from V and 1 base from J, with 17 bases between. CDR3 in DNA: TGCGCCAGCAGCCCGATTCGGGACTCTATAAGCAATCAGCCCCAGCATTTT. Encoded protein: CASSPIRDSISNQPQHF.

This clone was counted only a few times. CDR3 coding DNA: TGTGCCAGCAGTGATCGTAGCGGGGGGCAGTATTTT. Translating it yields CASSDRSGGQYF. The chain couples TRBV2 to TRBJ2-3, with 9 bases that match TRBD2. The junction had 3 bases not matched to a gene; V was cut back by 3 bases and J by 11 bases. The CDR3 is 12 residues long. Germline loops: CDR1 SNHLY, CDR2 FYNNEI.